The rows below give T cell receptor beta chains drawn from one sample of a study of CD8 T cells in ankylosing spondylitis. From the 5' RACE reads, TCRdb called clonotypes with MiXCR, one entry per CDR3 protein. This sample carries under 300,000 distinct CDR3 sequences, roughly a tenth of them seen once, and the ten largest clones take approximately 2.5%. Input material: blood, either unsorted or a sorted T cell fraction (not recorded which). The receptors were gathered from a male donor with ankylosing spondylitis or in good health (not recorded which). CDR3s include the opening cysteine and the closing phenylalanine or tryptophan. The D gene is left open where the match is weak. The size field is filled for only some rows; it gives once, few, many or a size class.

clone size: many; J gene: TRBJ2-7; D gene: .; V gene: TRBV25-1; CDR3 DNA: TGTGTTTGGGCAGACCGCTCCTACGAGCAGTACTTC; CDR3 protein: CVWADRSYEQYF
clone size: many; J gene: TRBJ1-4; D gene: .; V gene: TRBV9; CDR3 DNA: TGTGCCAGCAGCGTAGGGACTGATGTAGGAAAACTGTTTTTT; CDR3 protein: CASSVGTDVGKLFF
clone size: many; J gene: TRBJ2-3; D gene: TRBD2; V gene: TRBV13; CDR3 DNA: TGTGCCAGCAGCTTGAGGGCGGGGGGCCACACAGATACGCAGTATTTT; CDR3 protein: CASSLRAGGHTDTQYF
clone size: many; J gene: TRBJ2-1; D gene: TRBD2; V gene: TRBV20-1; CDR3 DNA: TGCAGTGCGGTGTCGGGGACTAGCGGGCGCTCCTACAATGAGCAGTTCTTC; CDR3 protein: CSAVSGTSGRSYNEQFF
clone size: many; J gene: TRBJ2-7; D gene: .; V gene: TRBV12-3/TRBV12-4; CDR3 DNA: TGTGCCAGCAGTTTAGGACTCTACGAGCAGTACTTC; CDR3 protein: CASSLGLYEQYF
clone size: many; J gene: TRBJ1-2; D gene: TRBD1; V gene: TRBV5-6; CDR3 DNA: TGTGCCGTCTCCCGGGACAGGGGATCCTATGGCTACACCTTC; CDR3 protein: CAVSRDRGSYGYTF
clone size: many; J gene: TRBJ1-1; D gene: .; V gene: TRBV20-1; CDR3 DNA: TGCAGTGCTAACACACGGGGGGAAGCTTTCTTT; CDR3 protein: CSANTRGEAFF
clone size: many; J gene: TRBJ1-3; D gene: .; V gene: TRBV5-1; CDR3 DNA: TGCGCCAGCAGCTGGGACTATGGAAACACCATATATTTT; CDR3 protein: CASSWDYGNTIYF
clone size: many; J gene: TRBJ1-1; D gene: .; V gene: TRBV11-2; CDR3 DNA: TGTGCCAGCAGCTTAGTGTACGCGGAGAAGGGGGGCACTGAAGCTTTCTTT; CDR3 protein: CASSLVYAEKGGTEAFF
clone size: many; J gene: TRBJ1-1; D gene: .; V gene: TRBV9; CDR3 DNA: TGTGCCAGCAGCTCATTTTCGAACACTGAAGCTTTCTTT; CDR3 protein: CASSSFSNTEAFF
clone size: many; J gene: TRBJ2-5; D gene: TRBD1; V gene: TRBV20-1; CDR3 DNA: TGCAGTGCTCCTGCGTGGACAGGCACACAAGAGACCCAGTACTTC; CDR3 protein: CSAPAWTGTQETQYF
clone size: many; J gene: TRBJ2-5; D gene: TRBD2; V gene: TRBV10-3; CDR3 DNA: TGTGCCATCAGGGGACTAGCGGGAGAGACCCAGTACTTC; CDR3 protein: CAIRGLAGETQYF
clone size: many; J gene: TRBJ2-1; D gene: TRBD2; V gene: TRBV27; CDR3 DNA: TGTGCCAGCAGTATACTATCTAGCGGGGGTTACAATGAGCAGTTCTTC; CDR3 protein: CASSILSSGGYNEQFF
clone size: .; J gene: TRBJ2-3; D gene: .; V gene: TRBV7-2; CDR3 DNA: TGTGCCAACAGCTTAGGGCGGGGTCACACAGATACGCAGTATTTT; CDR3 protein: CANSLGRGHTDTQYF
clone size: many; J gene: TRBJ1-1; D gene: .; V gene: TRBV5-5; CDR3 DNA: TGTGCCAGCAGCTTACAGGGTAGTGACACTGAAGCTTTCTTT; CDR3 protein: CASSLQGSDTEAFF
clone size: many; J gene: TRBJ2-1; D gene: TRBD2; V gene: TRBV5-1; CDR3 DNA: TGCGCCAGCAGCTCCGGGACTAGCGGGAGCTACAATGAGCAGTTCTTC; CDR3 protein: CASSSGTSGSYNEQFF